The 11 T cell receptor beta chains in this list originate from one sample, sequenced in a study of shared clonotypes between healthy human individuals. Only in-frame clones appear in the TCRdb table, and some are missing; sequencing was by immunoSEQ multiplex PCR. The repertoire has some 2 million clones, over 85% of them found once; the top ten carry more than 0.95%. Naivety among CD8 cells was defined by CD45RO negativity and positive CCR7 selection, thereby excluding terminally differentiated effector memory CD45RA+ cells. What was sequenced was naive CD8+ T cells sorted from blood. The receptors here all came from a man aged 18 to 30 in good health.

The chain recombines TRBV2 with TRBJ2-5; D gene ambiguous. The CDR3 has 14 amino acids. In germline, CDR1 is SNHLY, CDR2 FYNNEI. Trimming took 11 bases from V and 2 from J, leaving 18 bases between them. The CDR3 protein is CAGMGLLDQETQYF. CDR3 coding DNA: TGTGCCGGGATGGGATTGTTAGATCAAGAGACCCAGTACTTC.

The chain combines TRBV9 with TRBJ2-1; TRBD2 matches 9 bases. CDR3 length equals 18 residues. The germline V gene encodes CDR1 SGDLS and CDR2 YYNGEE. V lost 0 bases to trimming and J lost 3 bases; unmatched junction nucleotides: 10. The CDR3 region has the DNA TGTGCCAGCAGCGTAGTTCCTAGCGGGGAGGACCTCTACAATGAGCAGTTCTTC. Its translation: CASSVVPSGEDLYNEQFF.

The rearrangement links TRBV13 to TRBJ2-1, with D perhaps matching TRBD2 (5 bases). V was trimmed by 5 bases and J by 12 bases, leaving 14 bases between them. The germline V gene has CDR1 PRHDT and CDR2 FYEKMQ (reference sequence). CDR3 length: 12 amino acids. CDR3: CASSLDSPLQFF. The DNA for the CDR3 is TGTGCCAGCAGCCTGGACTCACCCCTGCAGTTCTTC.

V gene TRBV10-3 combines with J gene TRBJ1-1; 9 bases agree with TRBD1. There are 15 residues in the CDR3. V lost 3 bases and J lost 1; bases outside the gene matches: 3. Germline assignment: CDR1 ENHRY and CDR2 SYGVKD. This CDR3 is CAISEWDRENTEAFF. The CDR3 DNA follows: TGTGCCATCAGTGAATGGGACAGGGAGAACACTGAAGCTTTCTTT.

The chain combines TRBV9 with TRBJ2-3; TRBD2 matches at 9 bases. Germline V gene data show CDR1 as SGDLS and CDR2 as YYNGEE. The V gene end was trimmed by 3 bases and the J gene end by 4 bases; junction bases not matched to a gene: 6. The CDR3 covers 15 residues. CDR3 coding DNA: TGTGCCAGCAGCGGGGCTGGACTAGCGCCAGATACGCAGTATTTT. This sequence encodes CASSGAGLAPDTQYF.

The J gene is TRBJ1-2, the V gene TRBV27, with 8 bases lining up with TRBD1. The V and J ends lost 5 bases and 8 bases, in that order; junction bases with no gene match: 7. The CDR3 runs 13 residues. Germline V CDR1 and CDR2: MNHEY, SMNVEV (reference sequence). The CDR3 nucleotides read TGTGCCAGCAGTCCAAGGACAGGGCAAGGCTACACCTTC. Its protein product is CASSPRTGQGYTF.

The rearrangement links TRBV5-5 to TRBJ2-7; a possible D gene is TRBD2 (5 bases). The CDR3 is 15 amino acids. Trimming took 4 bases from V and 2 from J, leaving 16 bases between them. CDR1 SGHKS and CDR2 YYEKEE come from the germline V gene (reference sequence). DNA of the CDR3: TGTGCCAGCAGCCTCAAGGTGGAGAGGGCCTACGAGCAGTACTTC. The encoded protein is CASSLKVERAYEQYF.

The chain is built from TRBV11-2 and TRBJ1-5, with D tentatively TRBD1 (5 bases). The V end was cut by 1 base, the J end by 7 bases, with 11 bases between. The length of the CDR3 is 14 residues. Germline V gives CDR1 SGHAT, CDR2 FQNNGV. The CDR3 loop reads CASSLVGGAQPQHF. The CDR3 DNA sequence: TGTGCCAGCAGCTTAGTAGGAGGGGCGCAGCCCCAGCATTTT.

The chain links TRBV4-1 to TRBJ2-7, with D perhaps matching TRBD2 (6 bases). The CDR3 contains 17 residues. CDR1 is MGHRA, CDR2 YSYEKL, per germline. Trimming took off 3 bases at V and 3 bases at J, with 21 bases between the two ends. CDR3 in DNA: TGCGCCAGCAGCCACCCGCGGGACGGTCAACATCTCTACGAGCAGTACTTC. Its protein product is CASSHPRDGQHLYEQYF.

The chain's CDR3 is CASSDGWASGNTIYF. The CDR3 DNA reads TGTGCCAGCAGTGACGGGTGGGCCTCTGGAAACACCATATATTTT. The chain joins TRBV6-1 to TRBJ1-3; D is uncertain. Between the trimmed V and J ends, which lost 3 bases and 0 bases, there was a span of 9 bases. The CDR3 has 15 amino acids. Germline V gene lookup returns CDR1 MNHNS and CDR2 SASEGT.

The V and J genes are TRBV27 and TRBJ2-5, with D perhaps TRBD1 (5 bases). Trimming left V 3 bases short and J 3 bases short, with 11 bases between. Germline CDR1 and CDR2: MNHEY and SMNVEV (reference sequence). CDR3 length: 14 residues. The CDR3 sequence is CASSFVDRKETQYF. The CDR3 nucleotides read TGTGCCAGCAGTTTCGTCGACAGAAAAGAGACCCAGTACTTC.